These 27 T cell receptor beta chains originate from one sample sequenced in a study of blood T cells in healthy people across ages. Combining a sample-barcoded 5' primer with a J-beta primer mix, a second PCR ran for about 7 to 12 cycles. Using its own MiXCR run on the 5' RACE reads, TCRdb lists one record per CDR3 protein. Seen here are some 1.4 million distinct CDR3 sequences, approximately 40% observed once, and the top ten hold under 8%. Sequencing input: blood. These receptors originate from a woman younger than 35 in good health.

The genes are TRBV20-1 and TRBJ2-5; TRBD2 agrees at 11 bases. CDR1 and CDR2 from the germline V gene are DFQATT and SNEGSKA (reference sequence). J was trimmed by 2 bases and V by 0 bases; bases with no gene match: 5. The CDR3 has 16 residues. CDR3 DNA sequence: TGCAGTGCTAGAGACCCTAGCGGGGGGCTTCAAGAGACCCAGTACTTC. Protein: CSARDPSGGLQETQYF.

Points on this clonotype: This may arise from a read error, as a much more abundant clone is one base away. The chain carries TRBV29-1 and TRBJ2-1; D is uncertain. The J call may be in error: the DNA end matches TRBJ2-7 better. This CDR3 is built from 16 residues. CDR1 SQVTM and CDR2 ANQGSEA come from the germline V gene. CDR3 sequence (DNA): TGCAGCGTCGGTGGGTTCGGCGTAAGCTCCTACAATGAGCAGTACTTC. Translating it yields CSVGGFGVSSYNEQYF.

V usage is TRBV20-1 and J usage is TRBJ2-3, with D unresolved. Per germline, CDR1 DFQATT and CDR2 SNEGSKA (reference sequence). CDR3 length equals 16 residues. V shed 1 base and J shed 6 bases, with 20 bases lying between them. CDR3 loop: CSARGDVFSTLDTQYF. In DNA, the CDR3 is TGCAGTGCTAGAGGGGATGTCTTCTCCACACTTGATACGCAGTATTTT.

This clonotype was observed a few times. The rearrangement links TRBV4-1 to TRBJ2-3, with no clear D. Germline V gene data show CDR1 as MGHRA and CDR2 as YSYEKL. The CDR3 is 15 residues long. V dropped 0 bases and J dropped 4 bases, with 11 bases sitting between them. For the CDR3, the DNA is TGCGCCAGCAGCCAAGATGGCAGGAGAGCAGATACGCAGTATTTT. Translated, it gives CASSQDGRRADTQYF.

This clonotype appeared once. The chain is built from TRBV4-1 and TRBJ1-1, with 11 bases fitting TRBD1. CDR3 size: 14 residues. Unmatched junction bases numbered 5, after V lost 0 bases and J lost 11 bases. Germline V gene lookup returns CDR1 MGHRA and CDR2 YSYEKL. CDR3 loop: CASSQEDRGPGAFF. The CDR3 nucleotides read TGCGCCAGCAGCCAAGAGGACAGGGGGCCCGGGGCTTTCTTT.

This clonotype was recorded at least ten times. This chain links TRBV28 with TRBJ2-1, with a possible D match to TRBD2 (6 bases). Germline CDR1 MDHEN, CDR2 SYDVKM. This CDR3 has 17 residues. V lost 7 bases and J lost 6, with 25 bases in between. The CDR3 region is CASTSGGHRVTSNEQFF. CDR3 bases: TGTGCCAGCACCTCCGGAGGGCATAGAGTAACGAGCAATGAGCAGTTCTTC.

The chain combines TRBV6-6 with TRBJ2-1, with 10 bases aligning to TRBD2. V gave up 7 bases and J gave up 6 bases; unmatched junction bases: 15. Germline V gene sequence: CDR1 MNHNY, CDR2 SVGAGI (reference sequence). CDR3 length: 17 amino acids. Written as DNA, the CDR3 is TGTGCCAGCACTCACAGACAAGCGGGAGGGCCAGGCAATGAGCAGTTCTTC. Protein: CASTHRQAGGPGNEQFF.

A remark on this clonotype: Compared with germline, one end of the junction differs, possibly owing to a read error. V gene TRBV5-1 combines with J gene TRBJ2-1; TRBD2 agrees at 9 bases. Germline lookup yields CDR1 SGHRS and CDR2 YFSETQ. The CDR3 contains 16 residues. The CDR3 reads CAGSSRGSGSFNEQFF. CDR3 coding DNA: TGCGCCGGCAGCTCCAGGGGTAGCGGGAGTTTCAATGAGCAGTTCTTC.

The chain has TRBV12-3 or TRBV12-4 and TRBJ2-7; tentative D call: TRBD1 (5 bases). This CDR3 comprises 13 residues. Trimming stripped 7 bases from V and 1 base from J, with 11 bases between. CDR3 amino acids: CASTIRDSYEQYF. In DNA form, the CDR3 reads TGTGCCAGCACAATCAGGGATTCCTACGAGCAGTACTTC.

The genes are TRBV7-9 and TRBJ2-1; a weak D match, TRBD2 (6 bases). Germline V gene sequence: CDR1 SEHNR, CDR2 FQNEAQ (reference sequence). The CDR3 runs to 19 residues. With 3 bases removed from V and 3 bases from J, the gap between germline ends came to 24 bases. Written as DNA, the CDR3 is TGTGCCAGCAGCTTGGAGGATAGGAGAGCGGGCCGGTACTACAATGAGCAGTTCTTC. Translating it yields CASSLEDRRAGRYYNEQFF.

This clonotype has a single count. V is TRBV20-1 and J is TRBJ2-7; 9 positions match TRBD2. This CDR3 has 16 amino acids. Looked up from germline, CDR1 is DFQATT and CDR2 is SNEGSKA (reference sequence). The junction had 12 bases not matched to a gene; V was cut back by 3 bases and J by 3 bases. The CDR3 here is CSARPSWASGVYEQYF. Written as DNA, the CDR3 is TGCAGTGCTAGGCCCTCCTGGGCTAGCGGGGTCTACGAGCAGTACTTC.

A few counts support this clonotype. In nucleotides, the CDR3 is TGTGCCAGCAGTTTGGGGTTTGCGAGTGAAAAACTGTTTTTT. It encodes CASSLGFASEKLFF. The rearrangement uses TRBV28 and TRBJ1-4; D call uncertain. The length of the CDR3 is 14 residues. V lost 3 bases, J lost 7 bases, and 12 bases lay in between. Germline V CDR1 and CDR2: MDHEN, SYDVKM.

The chain couples TRBV7-3 to TRBJ1-6; maybe TRBD1 (5 bases). Germline CDR1 reads SGHTA; CDR2 reads FQGTGA. V was shortened by 1 base and J by 8 bases, with 15 bases between the two germline ends. The CDR3 consists of 16 residues. CDR3 coding DNA: TGTGCCAGCAGCTTAAGGGGCCGAAATAGGGATTCACCCCTCCACTTT. Its translation is CASSLRGRNRDSPLHF. Full variable domain (outside the CDR3, taken from reference TRBV7-3 and TRBJ1-6): GAGVSQTPSNKVTEKGKYVELRCDPISGHTALYWYRQSLGQGPEFLIYFQGTGAADDSGLPNDRFFAVRPEGSVSTLKIQRTERGDSAVYLCASSLRGRNRDSPLHFGNGTRLTVT.

The V call is TRBV10-3, the J call TRBJ2-7; 11 nucleotides agree with TRBD1. The CDR3 sequence is 15 residues long. From germline, CDR1 is ENHRY and CDR2 SYGVKD. Unmatched junction bases numbered 7, after V lost 3 bases and J lost 6 bases. The CDR3 loop reads CAISDLSGTGGEQYF. The CDR3 nucleotides read TGTGCCATCAGTGATCTTTCCGGGACAGGGGGCGAGCAGTACTTC.

This clonotype has just a few counts. J is TRBJ2-7 and V is TRBV12-3 or TRBV12-4, with a weak D call TRBD2 (6 bases). The CDR3 loop spans 15 amino acids. V gave up 8 bases and J gave up 2 bases, with 19 bases separating them. The CDR3 nucleotides read TGTGCCAGCTTGGGCATAGGGACTTCAACCTACGAGCAGTACTTC. Translation: CASLGIGTSTYEQYF.

A few counts support this clonotype. This chain links TRBV20-1 with TRBJ1-2; TRBD1 matches 7 bases. The V gene's germline CDR1 is DFQATT and CDR2 SNEGSKA (reference sequence). V shed 6 bases and J 2 bases; nucleotides not matched to a gene: 12. CDR3 length equals 15 residues. This chain's CDR3 is CSAEGRDSLNYGYTF. The CDR3 nucleotides read TGCAGTGCCGAGGGCCGGGACAGCCTAAACTATGGCTACACCTTC.

This clonotype was seen a few times. The J gene is TRBJ2-1, the V gene TRBV28; maybe TRBD1 (6 bases). Germline loops: CDR1 MDHEN, CDR2 SYDVKM. CDR3 length: 15 residues. V was trimmed by 6 bases and J by 7 bases, leaving 19 bases between them. CDR3 in amino acids: CASRSPQGYYNEQFF. The CDR3 DNA reads as TGTGCCAGCAGGTCGCCCCAGGGGTACTATAATGAGCAGTTCTTC.

This clonotype was detected once. This rearrangement joins TRBV12-5 to TRBJ2-3; 9 nucleotides align to TRBD1. The germline gives CDR1 LGHNT, CDR2 FRNRAP. The V and J ends lost 6 bases and 4 bases, in that order; junction bases with no gene match: 5. This CDR3 is built from 14 residues. In nucleotides, the CDR3 is TGTGCTAGTGGGGCGGGACAGGGCCCAGATACGCAGTATTTT. Amino acid sequence: CASGAGQGPDTQYF.

The chain couples TRBV12-3 or TRBV12-4 to TRBJ2-3, with D perhaps assigned TRBD1 or TRBD2 (5 bases each). CDR3 size: 17 residues. V gave up 5 bases and J gave up 3 bases, with 21 bases separating them. The chain's CDR3 is CASSPGPGTGITDTQYF. The CDR3 DNA is TGTGCCAGCAGTCCAGGGCCCGGGACCGGGATTACAGATACGCAGTATTTT.

V gene TRBV30 combines with J gene TRBJ2-1, with 10 nucleotides matching TRBD1. V lost 4 bases, J lost 5 bases, and 8 bases stayed unmatched. The CDR3 extends over 15 amino acids. Germline CDR1 is GTSNPN and CDR2 is SVGIG (reference sequence). The CDR3: CAWNDGTGDDNEQFF. In DNA, the CDR3 is TGTGCCTGGAATGACGGGACAGGGGACGACAATGAGCAGTTCTTC. Full variable domain (missing parts from reference TRBV30 and TRBJ2-1): SQTIHQWPATLVQPVGSPLSLECTVEGTSNPNLYWYRQAAGRGLQLLFYSVGIGQISSEVPQNLSASRPQDRQFILSSKKLLLSDSGFYLCAWNDGTGDDNEQFFGPGTRLTVL.

This clonotype was seen a handful of times. The chain employs TRBV28 and TRBJ2-3; 8 positions agree with TRBD2. Trimming at V came to 3 bases and at J to 4 bases, leaving 6 bases not matched to a gene. Germline values: CDR1 MDHEN, CDR2 SYDVKM. The CDR3 extends over 15 amino acids. The DNA for the CDR3 is TGTGCCAGCAGTTTCGCGGGGGGTGGGGCAGATACGCAGTATTTT. Protein: CASSFAGGGADTQYF.

The chain employs TRBV28 and TRBJ2-6; D is ambiguous. The CDR3 runs 13 residues. Per the germline V gene, CDR1 is MDHEN and CDR2 is SYDVKM. Trimming took off 6 bases at V and 8 bases at J, with 11 bases between the two ends. The CDR3 nucleotides are TGTGCCAGCAGCCCGCTTATTTCCAACGTCCTGACTTTC. Translation gives CASSPLISNVLTF.

The chain recombines TRBV30 with TRBJ2-4; 9 nucleotides agree with TRBD2. With V trimmed by 5 bases and J by 6 bases, 11 bases remained unmatched. From germline, CDR1 is GTSNPN and CDR2 SVGIG (reference sequence). This CDR3 is 15 amino acids long. CDR3: CAWRRTSASPNIQYF. CDR3 nucleotides: TGTGCCTGGCGCCGGACTAGCGCGAGCCCAAACATTCAGTACTTC.

Only one count was recorded for this clonotype. The genes are TRBV28 and TRBJ2-7; weak D call: TRBD2 (7 bases). V was pared by 4 bases and J by 3 bases, with 25 bases between. The germline gives CDR1 MDHEN, CDR2 SYDVKM. The CDR3 has 18 amino acids. This CDR3 reads CASSSYGGGGGRDYEQYF. In DNA, the CDR3 is TGTGCCAGCAGTTCATATGGGGGGGGGGGCGGGCGTGACTACGAGCAGTACTTC.

CDR3 sequence: CATNPPTGEGSPLHF. For the CDR3, the DNA is TGTGCCACCAATCCTCCGACAGGGGAAGGATCACCCCTCCACTTT. V gene TRBV10-3 combines with J gene TRBJ1-6; 8 nucleotides agree with TRBD1. The germline V gene has CDR1 ENHRY and CDR2 SYGVKD. The CDR3 loop spans 15 amino acids. Unmatched junction bases numbered 15, after V lost 10 bases and J lost 10 bases.

The genes are TRBV9 and TRBJ2-3; 9 bases fit TRBD1. This CDR3 has 16 residues. CDR1 SGDLS and CDR2 YYNGEE come from the germline V gene. Trimming took 8 bases from V and 5 from J; bases not matched to a gene: 15. Here the CDR3 reads CASTPPGQGLGDTQYF. For the CDR3, the DNA is TGTGCCAGTACACCTCCCGGACAGGGGTTAGGAGATACGCAGTATTTT. Full variable domain (outside the CDR3, taken from reference TRBV9 and TRBJ2-3): DSGVTQTPKHLITATGQRVTLRCSPRSGDLSVYWYQQSLDQGLQFLIQYYNGEERAKGNILERFSAQQFPDLHSELNLSSLELGDSALYFCASTPPGQGLGDTQYFGPGTRLTVL.

The chain carries TRBV12-5 and TRBJ2-1; possible D gene TRBD2, 5 bases. CDR1 and CDR2 from the germline V gene are LGHNT and FRNRAP. Between the trimmed V and J ends, which lost 1 base and 5 bases, there was a span of 12 bases. The CDR3 spans 15 residues. The CDR3 protein is CASGLGPPADNEQFF. The CDR3 DNA follows: TGTGCTAGTGGTTTGGGGCCCCCAGCGGACAATGAGCAGTTCTTC.